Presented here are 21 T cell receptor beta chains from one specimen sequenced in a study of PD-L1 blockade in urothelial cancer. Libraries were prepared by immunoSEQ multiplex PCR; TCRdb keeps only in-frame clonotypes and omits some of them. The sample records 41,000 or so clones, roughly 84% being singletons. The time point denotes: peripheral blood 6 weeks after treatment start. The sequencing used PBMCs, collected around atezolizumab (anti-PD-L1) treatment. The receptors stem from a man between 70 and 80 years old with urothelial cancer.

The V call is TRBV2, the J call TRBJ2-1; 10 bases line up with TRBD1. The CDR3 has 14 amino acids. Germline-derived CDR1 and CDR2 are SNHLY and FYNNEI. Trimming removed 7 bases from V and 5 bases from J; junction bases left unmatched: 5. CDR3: CASMRTGGDNEQFF. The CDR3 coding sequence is TGTGCCAGCATGAGGACAGGGGGTGACAATGAGCAGTTCTTC.

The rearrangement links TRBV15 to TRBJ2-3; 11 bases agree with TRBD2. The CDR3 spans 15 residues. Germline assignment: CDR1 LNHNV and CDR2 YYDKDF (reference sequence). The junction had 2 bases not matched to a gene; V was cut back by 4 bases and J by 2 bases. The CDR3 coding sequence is TGTGCCACCAGCACGGGACTAGCGGACACAGATACGCAGTATTTT. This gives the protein CATSTGLADTDTQYF.

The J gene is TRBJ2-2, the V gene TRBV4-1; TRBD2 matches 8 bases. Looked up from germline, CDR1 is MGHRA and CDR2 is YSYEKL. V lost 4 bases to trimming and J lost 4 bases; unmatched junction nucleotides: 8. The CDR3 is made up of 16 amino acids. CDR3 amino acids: CASSPGLGVGTGELFF. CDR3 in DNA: TGCGCCAGCAGCCCGGGACTAGGGGTTGGCACCGGGGAGCTGTTTTTT.

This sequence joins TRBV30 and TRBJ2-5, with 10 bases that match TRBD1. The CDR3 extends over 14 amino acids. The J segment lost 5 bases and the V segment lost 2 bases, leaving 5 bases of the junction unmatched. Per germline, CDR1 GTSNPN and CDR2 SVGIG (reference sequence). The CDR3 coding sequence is TGTGCCTGGAGTTTGACAGGGGGCGCGGAGACCCAGTACTTC. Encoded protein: CAWSLTGGAETQYF.

The CDR3 DNA follows: TGTGCCACTATGGGGACAGGGGGCGGTGGGACTGAAGCTTTCTTT. The encoded protein is CATMGTGGGGTEAFF. The chain uses TRBV28 and TRBJ1-1, with 12 nucleotides matching TRBD1. Germline CDR1 reads MDHEN; CDR2 reads SYDVKM. This CDR3 is built from 15 residues. The V gene end was trimmed by 10 bases and the J gene end by 5 bases; junction bases not matched to a gene: 11.

The CDR3 DNA is TGCAGCGGGGGACAGGGAACGAACACCGGGGAGCTGTTTTTT. As protein: CSGGQGTNTGELFF. The rearrangement joins TRBV29-1 to TRBJ2-2, with 9 nucleotides matching TRBD1. From germline, CDR1 is SQVTM and CDR2 ANQGSEA. CDR3 length: 14 amino acids. The V segment lost 7 bases and the J segment 0 bases; nucleotides outside the gene matches: 3.

CDR3 in DNA: TGTGCCAGCAGTTACCGGACAGGGTCGGGCTATGGCTACACCTTC. Its protein is CASSYRTGSGYGYTF. The chain carries TRBV27 and TRBJ1-2, with 8 bases fitting TRBD1. The CDR3 is 15 residues long. J was trimmed by 4 bases and V by 4 bases; bases with no gene match: 8. CDR1 and CDR2 (germline): MNHEY, SMNVEV (reference sequence).

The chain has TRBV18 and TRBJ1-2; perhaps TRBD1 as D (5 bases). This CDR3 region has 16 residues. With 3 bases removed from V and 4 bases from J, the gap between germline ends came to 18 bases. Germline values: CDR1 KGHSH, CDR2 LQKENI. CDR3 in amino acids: CASSPGGADSSYGYTF. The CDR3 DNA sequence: TGTGCCAGCTCACCGGGCGGGGCTGACAGTTCCTATGGCTACACCTTC.

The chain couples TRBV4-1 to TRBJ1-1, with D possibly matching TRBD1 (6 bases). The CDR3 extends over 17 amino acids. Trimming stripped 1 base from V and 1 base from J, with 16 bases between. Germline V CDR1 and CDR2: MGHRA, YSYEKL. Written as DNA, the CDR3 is TGCGCCAGCAGCCAAGCACCCCGGGACACGGCGAACACTGAAGCTTTCTTT. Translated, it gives CASSQAPRDTANTEAFF.

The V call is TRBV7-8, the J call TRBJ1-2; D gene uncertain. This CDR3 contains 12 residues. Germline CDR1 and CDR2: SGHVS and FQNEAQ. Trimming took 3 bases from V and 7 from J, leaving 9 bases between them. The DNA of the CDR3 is TGTGCCAGCAGCTTTAACAGTGGTGGCTACACCTTC. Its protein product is CASSFNSGGYTF.

The CDR3 protein is CASSEYWGGETQYF. For the CDR3, the DNA is TGTGCCAGCAGTGAATACTGGGGAGGAGAGACCCAGTACTTC. The V and J genes are TRBV2 and TRBJ2-5, with D possibly being TRBD2 (6 bases). Per the germline V gene, CDR1 is SNHLY and CDR2 is FYNNEI. This CDR3 has 14 residues. The V end lost 2 bases, the J end lost 4 bases, and 11 bases lay between the germline ends.

The CDR3 coding sequence is TGCAGCGTTGTGTCAGGGGGCCGGAACGAGCAGTACTTC. It specifies CSVVSGGRNEQYF. The genes are TRBV29-1 and TRBJ2-7; the match to TRBD1 covers 8 bases. This CDR3 comprises 13 residues. The germline CDR1 and CDR2 sequences are SQVTM and ANQGSEA. The V gene end was trimmed by 4 bases and the J gene end by 5 bases; junction bases not matched to a gene: 7.

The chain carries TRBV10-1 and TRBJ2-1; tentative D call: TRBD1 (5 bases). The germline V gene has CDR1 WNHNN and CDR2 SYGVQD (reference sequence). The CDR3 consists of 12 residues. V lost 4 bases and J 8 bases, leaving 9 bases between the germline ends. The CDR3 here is CASSGDSYEQFF. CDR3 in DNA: TGCGCCAGCAGTGGTGACAGCTATGAGCAGTTCTTC.

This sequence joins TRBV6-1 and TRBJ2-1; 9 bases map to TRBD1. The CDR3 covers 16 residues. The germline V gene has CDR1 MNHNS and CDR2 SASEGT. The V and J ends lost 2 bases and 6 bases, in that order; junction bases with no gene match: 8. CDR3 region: CASSEPGQGGFNEQFF. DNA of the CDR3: TGTGCCAGCAGTGAACCGGGACAGGGCGGATTCAATGAGCAGTTCTTC.

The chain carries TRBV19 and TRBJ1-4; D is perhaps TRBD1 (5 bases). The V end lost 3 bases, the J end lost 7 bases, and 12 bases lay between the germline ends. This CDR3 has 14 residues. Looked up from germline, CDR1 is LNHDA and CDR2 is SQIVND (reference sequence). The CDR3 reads CASSITRVREKLFF. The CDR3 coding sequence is TGTGCCAGTAGTATCACCAGGGTCCGTGAAAAACTGTTTTTT.

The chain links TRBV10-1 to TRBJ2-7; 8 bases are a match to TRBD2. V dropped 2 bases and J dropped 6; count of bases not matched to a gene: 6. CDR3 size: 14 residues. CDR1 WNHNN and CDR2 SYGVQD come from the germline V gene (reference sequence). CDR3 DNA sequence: TGCGCCAGCAGTGAGGCTAGCGGGTTCGGCGAGCAGTACTTC. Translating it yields CASSEASGFGEQYF.

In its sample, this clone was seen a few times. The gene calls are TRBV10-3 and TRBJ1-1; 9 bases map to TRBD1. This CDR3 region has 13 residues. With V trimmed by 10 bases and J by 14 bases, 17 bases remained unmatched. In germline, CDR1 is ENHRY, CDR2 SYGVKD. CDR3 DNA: TGTGCCAGCCAACCGACAGGGGGTGCGACGGGATTCTTT. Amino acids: CASQPTGGATGFF.

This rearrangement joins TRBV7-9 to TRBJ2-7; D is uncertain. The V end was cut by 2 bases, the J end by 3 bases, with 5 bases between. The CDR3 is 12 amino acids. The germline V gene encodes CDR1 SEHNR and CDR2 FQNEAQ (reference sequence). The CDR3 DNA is TGTGCCAGCAGCTTATCAGGCTACGAGCAGTACTTC. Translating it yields CASSLSGYEQYF. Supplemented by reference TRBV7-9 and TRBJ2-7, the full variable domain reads DTGVSQNPRHKITKRGQNVTFRCDPISEHNRLYWYRQTLGQGPEFLTYFQNEAQLEKSRLLSDRFSAERPKGSFSTLEIQRTEQGDSAMYLCASSLSGYEQYFGPGTRLTVT.

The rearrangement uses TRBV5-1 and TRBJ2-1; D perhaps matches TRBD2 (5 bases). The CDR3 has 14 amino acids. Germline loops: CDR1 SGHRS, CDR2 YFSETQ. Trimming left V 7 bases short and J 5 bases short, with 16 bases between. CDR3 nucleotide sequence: TGCGCCAGCTCAGCTTGGGGAGCAGACAATGAGCAGTTCTTC. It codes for CASSAWGADNEQFF.

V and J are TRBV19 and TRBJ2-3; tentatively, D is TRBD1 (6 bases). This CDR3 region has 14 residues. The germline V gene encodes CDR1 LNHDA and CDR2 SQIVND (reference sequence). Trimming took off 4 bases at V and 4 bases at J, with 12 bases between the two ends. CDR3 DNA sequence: TGTGCCAGTAGTACCTCCTACAGGGCAGATACGCAGTATTTT. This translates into CASSTSYRADTQYF.

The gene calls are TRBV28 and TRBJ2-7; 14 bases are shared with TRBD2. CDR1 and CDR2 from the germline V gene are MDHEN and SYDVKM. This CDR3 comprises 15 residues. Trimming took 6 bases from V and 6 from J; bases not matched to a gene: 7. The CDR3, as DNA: TGTGCCAGCAGACCGACTAGCGGGAGGGGTTTCGAGCAGTACTTC. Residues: CASRPTSGRGFEQYF.